What follows are 27 T cell receptor beta chains derived from one specimen sequenced in a study of CD8 T cells in Susac syndrome. An input of roughly 0.45 to 1 ug of RNA was subjected to reverse transcription using random hexamers. TCRdb redid the calling of the immunoSEQ multiplex PCR reads with MiXCR, one entry per CDR3 protein. The sample shows some 120,000 distinct CDR3 sequences, 90% to 95% of them seen only once. The sequenced material came from CD4+ T cells from PBMCs. Receptor source: a human donor in good health.

Here the CDR3 reads CASSYGSGAYEQYF. In DNA, the CDR3 is TGTGCCAGCAGTTACGGGTCGGGAGCCTACGAGCAGTACTTC. The rearrangement joins TRBV6-5 to TRBJ2-7; D is perhaps TRBD2 (6 bases). CDR1 and CDR2 from the germline V gene are MNHEY and SVGAGI. The CDR3 is 14 amino acids. V was trimmed by 2 bases and J by 2 bases, leaving 10 bases between them.

A note on this clonotype: Its ends do not fully match the called genes, so a read error is possible. The chain is built from TRBV3-1 and TRBJ2-1; D is tentatively TRBD1 or TRBD2 (5 bases each). The germline V gene encodes CDR1 LGHDT and CDR2 YNNKEL (reference sequence). This CDR3 is 12 amino acids long. DNA of the CDR3: TGTGCCAGCGGCCAAGTTAGTGGGGGGCAGTTCTTC. The encoded protein is CASGQVSGGQFF.

The V and J genes are TRBV7-8 and TRBJ2-3; D unresolved. The CDR3 is 16 amino acids. Germline CDR1 SGHVS, CDR2 FQNEAQ. The germline V and J ends were trimmed by 1 base and 2 bases, with 13 bases remaining between them. The CDR3: CASSLVGRPTTDTQYF. CDR3 in DNA: TGTGCCAGCAGCTTAGTAGGCAGGCCCACCACAGATACGCAGTATTTT.

This clonotype was counted a few times. The V and J genes are TRBV28 and TRBJ2-7, with 7 nucleotides matching TRBD1. Per germline, CDR1 MDHEN and CDR2 SYDVKM. The CDR3 is made up of 14 amino acids. Germline trimming cut 2 bases from V and 0 bases from J; bases unmatched to any gene: 1. The CDR3 DNA reads as TGTGCCAGCAGTTTAGGGACAGTCTCCTACGAGCAGTACTTC. It yields the protein CASSLGTVSYEQYF. The variable domain in full, completed from reference TRBV28 and TRBJ2-7, reads DVKVTQSSRYLVKRTGEKVFLECVQDMDHENMFWYRQDPGLGLRLIYFSYDVKMKEKGDIPEGYSVSREKKERFSLILESASTNQTSMYLCASSLGTVSYEQYFGPGTRLTVT.

J is TRBJ2-7 and V is TRBV5-4, with 11 bases identical to TRBD2. Germline V gene lookup returns CDR1 SGHNT and CDR2 YYREEE (reference sequence). The CDR3 totals 16 residues. V was pared by 3 bases and J by 0 bases, with 5 bases of the junction left unmatched. The CDR3 bases are TGTGCCAGCAGCTCCCTAGCGGGGGGTGGCTCCTACGAGCAGTACTTC. Protein: CASSSLAGGGSYEQYF.

This chain joins TRBV30 and TRBJ1-5; D gene uncertain. This CDR3 spans 14 amino acids. V lost 1 base and J 0 bases, leaving 7 bases between the germline ends. Germline V gene data show CDR1 as GTSNPN and CDR2 as SVGIG (reference sequence). In DNA form, the CDR3 reads TGTGCCTGGAGTGAATTTTATAGCAATCAGCCCCAGCATTTT. Its translation: CAWSEFYSNQPQHF.

The CDR3 region is CASTQLQGHGYTF. CDR3 DNA: TGTGCCAGCACCCAGTTACAGGGACATGGCTACACCTTC. V and J are TRBV7-9 and TRBJ1-2, with D possibly TRBD1 on 6 matching bases. The V end lost 7 bases, the J end lost 6 bases, and 15 bases lay between the germline ends. This CDR3 region has 13 residues. CDR1 and CDR2 (germline): SEHNR, FQNEAQ (reference sequence).

The CDR3 loop is CSVKGQIYEQYF. Written as DNA, the CDR3 is TGCAGCGTAAAGGGACAGATCTACGAGCAGTACTTC. This chain joins TRBV29-1 and TRBJ2-7, with 7 bases lining up with TRBD1. The V gene end was trimmed by 6 bases and the J gene end by 3 bases; junction bases not matched to a gene: 5. Germline CDR1 reads SQVTM; CDR2 reads ANQGSEA. The CDR3 totals 12 residues.

The CDR3 bases are TGTGCCAGCAGCCAAGGGCACAGCAAAAACATTCAGTACTTC. Protein product: CASSQGHSKNIQYF. This sequence joins TRBV3-1 and TRBJ2-4; D remains unclear. Deletions cut 1 base from V and 3 bases from J, with 7 bases between. The CDR3 is made up of 14 amino acids. Germline assignment: CDR1 LGHDT and CDR2 YNNKEL (reference sequence).

V is TRBV29-1 and J is TRBJ2-5; the match to TRBD2 covers 7 bases. The CDR3 totals 13 residues. Trimming took 5 bases from V and 4 from J; bases not matched to a gene: 7. Per germline, CDR1 SQVTM and CDR2 ANQGSEA. The CDR3 spells CSVSGAAGETQYF. The DNA of the CDR3 is TGCAGCGTTAGCGGGGCGGCGGGAGAGACCCAGTACTTC. The variable domain in full, completed from reference TRBV29-1 and TRBJ2-5, reads SAVISQKPSRDICQRGTSLTIQCQVDSQVTMMFWYRQQPGQSLTLIATANQGSEATYESGFVIDKFPISRPNLTFSTLTVSNMSPEDSSIYLCSVSGAAGETQYFGPGTRLLVL.

The CDR3 loop reads CASSPWSTDTQYF. Here the CDR3 DNA reads TGTGCCAGCAGCCCGTGGAGCACAGATACGCAGTATTTT. The gene calls are TRBV7-2 and TRBJ2-3, with no clear D. V was pared by 5 bases and J by 0 bases, with 6 bases between. This CDR3 is built from 13 residues. Looked up from germline, CDR1 is SGHTA and CDR2 is FQGNSA.

The chain carries TRBV3-1 and TRBJ2-5; D perhaps matches TRBD2 (5 bases). Germline lookup yields CDR1 LGHDT and CDR2 YNNKEL (reference sequence). CDR3 length equals 13 residues. Trimming cost V 3 bases and J 4 bases, with 9 bases left between them. The CDR3 sequence is CASSHEGIETQYF. The CDR3 DNA reads TGTGCCAGCAGCCACGAGGGAATAGAGACCCAGTACTTC.

This sequence joins TRBV18 and TRBJ2-7; no definite D call. The ends were cut back, 2 bases at V and 3 bases at J, with 14 bases in the middle. The CDR3 has 15 residues. CDR1 is KGHSH and CDR2 is LQKENI in the germline V gene. The CDR3 here is CASSPYSSNLYEQYF. CDR3 DNA: TGTGCCAGCTCACCATATAGCAGTAACCTCTACGAGCAGTACTTC.

The chain has TRBV18 and TRBJ1-2; 7 bases match TRBD1. Germline V lookup: CDR1 KGHSH, CDR2 LQKENI. This CDR3 spans 15 amino acids. Trimming took 6 bases from V and 0 from J; bases not matched to a gene: 7. CDR3 bases: TGTGCCAGCTCGCTCGGGGACAGCACTAACTATGGCTACACCTTC. Translation: CASSLGDSTNYGYTF.

J is TRBJ2-7 and V is TRBV7-2; TRBD1 agrees at 9 bases. The CDR3 is 14 amino acids. V was pared by 4 bases and J by 6 bases, with 7 bases of the junction left unmatched. The germline V gene encodes CDR1 SGHTA and CDR2 FQGNSA. The DNA for the CDR3 is TGTGCCAGCAGCTCCGGACAGGGGTCGGGCGAGCAGTACTTC. Protein: CASSSGQGSGEQYF.

V is TRBV5-4 and J is TRBJ2-1, with TRBD2 matching over 8 bases. Germline assignment: CDR1 SGHNT and CDR2 YYREEE (reference sequence). V shed 1 base, J shed 0 bases, and the junction held 3 bases outside the gene matches. This CDR3 comprises 16 residues. The CDR3 sequence: CASSLTSGYSYNEQFF. CDR3 bases: TGTGCCAGCAGCTTGACTAGCGGCTACTCCTACAATGAGCAGTTCTTC.

This chain joins TRBV20-1 and TRBJ1-2; tentatively, D is TRBD1 (6 bases). This CDR3 region has 13 residues. With 3 bases removed from V and 1 base from J, the gap between germline ends came to 9 bases. Germline V lookup: CDR1 DFQATT, CDR2 SNEGSKA (reference sequence). The CDR3 DNA reads TGCAGTGCTAGGAGGGGGGATAACTATGGCTACACCTTC. This encodes CSARRGDNYGYTF.

The gene calls are TRBV5-1 and TRBJ1-2; TRBD1 agrees at 7 bases. V was clipped by 0 bases and J by 7 bases; unmatched bases: 3. The CDR3 sequence is 13 residues long. Germline-derived CDR1 and CDR2 are SGHRS and YFSETQ. CDR3 sequence reads: CASSLEGAGGYTF. The CDR3 DNA is TGCGCCAGCAGCTTGGAGGGGGCGGGTGGCTACACCTTC.

V is TRBV5-1 and J is TRBJ2-1, with 11 bases identical to TRBD2. The V and J ends lost 5 bases and 0 bases, in that order; junction bases with no gene match: 13. Germline CDR1 SGHRS, CDR2 YFSETQ. The CDR3 sequence is 19 residues long. In DNA form, the CDR3 reads TGCGCCAGCAGTCCCAAGACTAGCGGGATACCGAGCTCCTACAATGAGCAGTTCTTC. This encodes CASSPKTSGIPSSYNEQFF.

This clonotype has only a few counts. V gene TRBV29-1 combines with J gene TRBJ2-1, with no clear D. V dropped 7 bases and J dropped 9 bases, with 13 bases sitting between them. Germline V gene lookup returns CDR1 SQVTM and CDR2 ANQGSEA. The CDR3 length is 11 residues. This chain's CDR3 is CSAGSSGEQFF. DNA of the CDR3: TGCAGCGCCGGGTCGAGTGGTGAGCAGTTCTTC.

The genes are TRBV7-2 and TRBJ2-2; 8 bases line up with TRBD1. CDR1 and CDR2 (germline): SGHTA, FQGNSA. V lost 5 bases, J lost 0 bases, and 8 bases stayed unmatched. The CDR3 is 17 residues long. CDR3 bases: TGTGCCAGCAGCGTAGGACAGGGCTCTGCGAACACCGGGGAGCTGTTTTTT. Translation: CASSVGQGSANTGELFF.

The rearrangement joins TRBV7-2 to TRBJ2-7, with 14 bases that match TRBD2. Germline lookup yields CDR1 SGHTA and CDR2 FQGNSA. V dropped 7 bases and J dropped 6; count of bases not matched to a gene: 5. The CDR3 length is 14 residues. The CDR3 DNA reads TGTGCCAGCATGACGGGACTAGCGGGAGTCGAGCAGTACTTC. Encoded protein: CASMTGLAGVEQYF.

This sequence joins TRBV7-9 and TRBJ2-1; maybe TRBD2 (5 bases). This CDR3 is built from 11 residues. Germline V lookup: CDR1 SEHNR, CDR2 FQNEAQ (reference sequence). Trimming took 5 bases from V and 13 from J, leaving 12 bases between them. The CDR3 DNA is TGTGCCAGCAGCCTAACTAGACCCCAGTTCTTC. Its translation is CASSLTRPQFF. The full variable domain, its missing parts supplied by reference TRBV7-9 and TRBJ2-1, is DTGVSQNPRHKITKRGQNVTFRCDPISEHNRLYWYRQTLGQGPEFLTYFQNEAQLEKSRLLSDRFSAERPKGSFSTLEIQRTEQGDSAMYLCASSLTRPQFFGPGTRLTVL.

This chain joins TRBV30 and TRBJ2-7, with D possibly being TRBD1 (6 bases). The CDR3 extends over 12 amino acids. V lost 3 bases, J lost 12 bases, and 18 bases lay in between. From germline, CDR1 is GTSNPN and CDR2 SVGIG (reference sequence). The chain's CDR3 is CAWRSPGTRLYF. The CDR3 DNA reads as TGTGCCTGGAGATCCCCCGGGACACGTCTGTACTTC. The variable domain in full, completed from reference TRBV30 and TRBJ2-7, reads SQTIHQWPATLVQPVGSPLSLECTVEGTSNPNLYWYRQAAGRGLQLLFYSVGIGQISSEVPQNLSASRPQDRQFILSSKKLLLSDSGFYLCAWRSPGTRLYFGPGTRLTVT.

This sequence joins TRBV25-1 and TRBJ2-4, with 7 nucleotides matching TRBD1. Germline lookup yields CDR1 MGHDK and CDR2 SYGVNS. The CDR3 is 16 residues long. The J segment lost 1 base and the V segment lost 6 bases, leaving 9 bases of the junction unmatched. As DNA, the CDR3 is TGTGCCAGCAGAGGAACAGGGGATGGGGCCAAAAACATTCAGTACTTC. Translated: CASRGTGDGAKNIQYF.

V is TRBV29-1 and J is TRBJ2-7, with 14 positions matching TRBD2. Looked up from germline, CDR1 is SQVTM and CDR2 is ANQGSEA. The CDR3 is made up of 16 amino acids. V lost 4 bases and J lost 2; bases outside the gene matches: 7. CDR3 loop: CSVATSGRARTYEQYF. DNA of the CDR3: TGCAGCGTTGCGACTAGCGGGAGGGCCAGGACCTACGAGCAGTACTTC.

This sequence joins TRBV28 and TRBJ2-7; D is ambiguous. The CDR3 covers 14 residues. Germline CDR1 and CDR2: MDHEN and SYDVKM. The germline V and J ends were trimmed by 2 bases and 1 base, with 9 bases remaining between them. The CDR3: CASSLVARSYEQYF. The CDR3 DNA is TGTGCCAGCAGTTTAGTTGCGCGGTCCTACGAGCAGTACTTC.